The rows below give T cell receptor beta chains drawn from one sample of a study of blood T cell repertoires in COVID-19. Only in-frame clones appear in the TCRdb table, and some are missing; sequencing was by immunoSEQ multiplex PCR. The table records 300,000 to 400,000 clones, 88% of them present only once. The sample taken for sequencing was peripheral blood. Receptors originate from a woman in her 70s with COVID-19, enrolled during active disease. Each CDR3 is given with its conserved first and last residue. The order of the fields is V gene, D gene, clone size, J gene, CDR3 DNA, CDR3 protein. A D gene is named only where the DNA matches it firmly. Rows give clone size only sometimes, using once, few, many, or a class for an expanded clone.

v_gene: TRBV2; d_gene: TRBD1; abundance: .; j_gene: TRBJ2-1; CDR3nt: TGTGCCAGCAGGGGGGACAGGGGGCGCGAGGTCAATGAGCAGTTCTTC; CDR3aa: CASRGDRGREVNEQFF
v_gene: TRBV9; d_gene: .; abundance: .; j_gene: TRBJ2-1; CDR3nt: TGTGCCAGCAGCGTAGATGAGTACAATGAGCAGTTCTTC; CDR3aa: CASSVDEYNEQFF
v_gene: TRBV27; d_gene: TRBD2; abundance: .; j_gene: TRBJ2-3; CDR3nt: TGTGCCAGCAGACTACTAGCGGACACAGATACGCAGTATTTT; CDR3aa: CASRLLADTDTQYF
v_gene: TRBV10-1; d_gene: .; abundance: few; j_gene: TRBJ2-7; CDR3nt: TGCTCCGCGGGGCACCTATACGAGCAGTACTTC; CDR3aa: CSAGHLYEQYF
v_gene: TRBV24-1; d_gene: TRBD2; abundance: .; j_gene: TRBJ2-3; CDR3nt: TGTGCCACCAGTGATGGGGGACTAGCGGGGTCAACAGATACGCAGTATTTT; CDR3aa: CATSDGGLAGSTDTQYF
v_gene: TRBV7-2; d_gene: .; abundance: .; j_gene: TRBJ1-2; CDR3nt: TGTGCCAGCAGCCCCAGGGGCTATGGCTACACCTTC; CDR3aa: CASSPRGYGYTF
v_gene: TRBV6-5; d_gene: TRBD1; abundance: once; j_gene: TRBJ2-7; CDR3nt: TGTGCCAGCAACCGGGACAGGGTCGCCGAGCAGTACTTC; CDR3aa: CASNRDRVAEQYF
v_gene: TRBV5-1; d_gene: TRBD2; abundance: .; j_gene: TRBJ2-2; CDR3nt: TGCGCCAGCAGCTTTCCGCCGGGACTAGCGGGGGTAGGCGAGGAGCTGTTTTTT; CDR3aa: CASSFPPGLAGVGEELFF
v_gene: TRBV5-1; d_gene: TRBD1; abundance: .; j_gene: TRBJ2-7; CDR3nt: TGCGCCAGCAGCTTAATGAGGACAGGGGCAAACGAGCAGTACTTC; CDR3aa: CASSLMRTGANEQYF
v_gene: TRBV19; d_gene: .; abundance: .; j_gene: TRBJ1-3; CDR3nt: TGTGCCAGTAGTACGTTGGACAACTCTGGAAACACCATATATTTT; CDR3aa: CASSTLDNSGNTIYF
v_gene: TRBV11-3; d_gene: TRBD1; abundance: .; j_gene: TRBJ2-1; CDR3nt: TGTGCCAGCAGCTTAGTCCCGGGACAGGGATTCTACAATGAGCAGTTCTTC; CDR3aa: CASSLVPGQGFYNEQFF
v_gene: TRBV5-1; d_gene: TRBD1; abundance: .; j_gene: TRBJ1-2; CDR3nt: TGCGCCAGCAGCTTTGATAATACAGGGGAGAAGTATGGCTACACCTTC; CDR3aa: CASSFDNTGEKYGYTF
v_gene: TRBV21-1; d_gene: .; abundance: .; j_gene: TRBJ1-1; CDR3nt: TGTGCCAGCAGCGGCCAGGAGACAGGGGGCCAAGGCACTGAAGCTTTCTTT; CDR3aa: CASSGQETGGQGTEAFF
v_gene: TRBV10-3; d_gene: .; abundance: .; j_gene: TRBJ1-5; CDR3nt: TGTGCCATCAAAAACGGGACATATAGCAATCAGCCCCAGCATTTT; CDR3aa: CAIKNGTYSNQPQHF
v_gene: TRBV20-1; d_gene: .; abundance: .; j_gene: TRBJ2-5; CDR3nt: TGCAGTGCGTTTATGGAGACCCAGTACTTC; CDR3aa: CSAFMETQYF
v_gene: TRBV6-1; d_gene: TRBD1; abundance: .; j_gene: TRBJ1-2; CDR3nt: TGTGCCAGCAGTGAAAGTGAGGGGGCGCGTGGCTACACCTTC; CDR3aa: CASSESEGARGYTF
v_gene: TRBV24-1; d_gene: .; abundance: .; j_gene: TRBJ2-1; CDR3nt: TGTGCCACCAGTGAGCCCACTGCCATATACAATGAGCAGTTCTTC; CDR3aa: CATSEPTAIYNEQFF
v_gene: TRBV2; d_gene: TRBD1; abundance: .; j_gene: TRBJ1-3; CDR3nt: TGTGCCAGCAGTCCAGGGGGCGCGATTGGAAACACCATATATTTT; CDR3aa: CASSPGGAIGNTIYF
v_gene: TRBV30; d_gene: .; abundance: .; j_gene: TRBJ1-5; CDR3nt: TGTGCCTGGAGTGTACAGCCCGGGGAACCCCAGCATTTT; CDR3aa: CAWSVQPGEPQHF
v_gene: TRBV7-2; d_gene: .; abundance: .; j_gene: TRBJ2-7; CDR3nt: TGTGCCAGCAGCTACCCCAGGGCCTCCTACGAGCAGTACTTC; CDR3aa: CASSYPRASYEQYF
v_gene: TRBV18; d_gene: .; abundance: many; j_gene: TRBJ2-7; CDR3nt: TGTGCCAGCTCCGAAGACCAGGGCTACGAGCAGTACTTC; CDR3aa: CASSEDQGYEQYF
v_gene: TRBV24-1; d_gene: TRBD1; abundance: .; j_gene: TRBJ1-1; CDR3nt: TGTGCCACCAGTGACGGCAGGGGGCTGGACACTGAAGCTTTCTTT; CDR3aa: CATSDGRGLDTEAFF
v_gene: TRBV9; d_gene: .; abundance: .; j_gene: TRBJ1-1; CDR3nt: TGTGCCAGCAGCGCCGCTACAGGGAACACTGAAGCTTTCTTT; CDR3aa: CASSAATGNTEAFF
v_gene: TRBV18; d_gene: .; abundance: .; j_gene: TRBJ2-7; CDR3nt: TGTGCCAGCTCACCCGTAACAGGGTACGAGCAGTACTTC; CDR3aa: CASSPVTGYEQYF
v_gene: TRBV27; d_gene: .; abundance: .; j_gene: TRBJ1-2; CDR3nt: TGTGCCAGCAGTCCCCGTAGAGGCGATGGCTACACCTTC; CDR3aa: CASSPRRGDGYTF
v_gene: TRBV15; d_gene: .; abundance: .; j_gene: TRBJ1-5; CDR3nt: TGTGCCACCAGCAGAGATCGGGGAGATCAGCCCCAGCATTTT; CDR3aa: CATSRDRGDQPQHF
v_gene: TRBV3-1/TRBV3-2; d_gene: .; abundance: .; j_gene: TRBJ2-7; CDR3nt: TGTGCCAGCAGCCAGCCAGGGACCTACGAGCAGTACTTC; CDR3aa: CASSQPGTYEQYF
v_gene: TRBV12-3/TRBV12-4; d_gene: .; abundance: once; j_gene: TRBJ2-7; CDR3nt: TGTGCCAGCAGTTTAACGCCAGGGTGGCAGTACTTC; CDR3aa: CASSLTPGWQYF
v_gene: TRBV28; d_gene: TRBD1; abundance: once; j_gene: TRBJ1-2; CDR3nt: TGTGCCAGCAGTACAACAGGGGATGGCTACACCTTC; CDR3aa: CASSTTGDGYTF
v_gene: TRBV29-1; d_gene: TRBD1; abundance: .; j_gene: TRBJ1-2; CDR3nt: TGCAGCGTTTCCGACAGGGGATCGGACTACACCTTC; CDR3aa: CSVSDRGSDYTF
v_gene: TRBV2; d_gene: .; abundance: .; j_gene: TRBJ1-6; CDR3nt: TGTGCCAGCCATTCCAGGGTGGGGGCTAGATCACCCCTCCACTTT; CDR3aa: CASHSRVGARSPLHF